Listed here is a single T cell receptor (beta chain). Its antigen is not identified. This entry belongs to a study of regulatory T cells in long-lasting Graves disease. Study findings and constraints: TRBV28, TRBJ1-2 and TRBJ2-5 were segments that persistent disease favored.

Relying on iRepertoire HTBI primers and Arm-PCR of CDR3 regions, the team built TCR beta libraries. Via MiXCR, TCRdb re-called the multiplex PCR reads, giving one row per CDR3 protein. The sample carries 350,000 to 550,000 distinct CDR3 sequences, less than 20% recorded once. The CDR3 is made up of 11 amino acids. V lost 6 bases, J lost 2 bases, and 4 bases lay in between. Germline V gene data show CDR1 as SNHLY and CDR2 as FYNNEI. The time point was: newly diagnosed GD, antithyroid drugs for less than 3 months. From PBMCs, RNA was extracted and then used to make the TCR library. These data also formed part of another study, on T cells in Graves' hyperthyroidism and ophthalmopathy.

The sample here was peripheral blood mononuclear cells (PBMCs), taken at new diagnosis, from a patient treated with antithyroid drugs. The chain has TRBV2 and TRBJ2-5; D unclear. This TCR derives from a woman between 18 and 30 years old with Graves disease. CDR3 bases: TGTGCCAGCAGGGAACAAGAGACCCAGTACTTC. As protein: CASREQETQYF.